The sequence of this T cell receptor (beta chain) was determined in a study of control samples from healthy donors and cancer patients. TCRdb's table, derived via immunoSEQ multiplex PCR, lists solely in-frame clones and lacks some. The sample records 150,000 to 200,000 clones, 91% being singletons. V gave up 4 bases and J gave up 5 bases, with 9 bases separating them. Germline V gives CDR1 SGHRS, CDR2 YFSETQ. CDR3 length: 12 amino acids. The sequencing sample was made of blood. The sequence was obtained from a woman aged 40 to 55 in good health. The chain uses TRBV5-1 and TRBJ1-2; D not resolved. The CDR3 nucleotides are TGCGCCAGCAGCCTCGGGAGTTATGGCTACACCTTC. Protein sequence: CASSLGSYGYTF.